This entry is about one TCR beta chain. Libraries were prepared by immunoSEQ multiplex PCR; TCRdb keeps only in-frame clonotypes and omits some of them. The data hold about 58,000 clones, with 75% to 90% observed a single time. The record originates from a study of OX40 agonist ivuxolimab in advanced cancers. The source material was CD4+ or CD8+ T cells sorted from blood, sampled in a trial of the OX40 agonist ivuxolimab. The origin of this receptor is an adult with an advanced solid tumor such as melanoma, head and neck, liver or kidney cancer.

CDR3 sequence reads: CASSLLHYLNTEAFF. DNA of the CDR3: TGTGCCAGCAGTTTACTTCACTACTTGAACACTGAAGCTTTCTTT. This chain links TRBV6-5 with TRBJ1-1, with D unclear. Trimming pared 4 bases from V and 0 bases from J, leaving 12 bases between. This CDR3 has 15 amino acids. CDR1 and CDR2 (germline): MNHEY, SVGAGI.